Presented here are 30 T cell receptor beta chains from one specimen sequenced in a study of response to subunit inactivated influenza vaccine. TCRdb processed the RT-PCR reads anew with MiXCR; each CDR3 protein has one entry. This table has a few hundred thousand distinct CDR3 sequences, 14% appearing once. The sample consisted of PBMCs from blood, taken 11 to 12 days after vaccination. These TCRs come from a man in his fifties or sixties who received an inactivated influenza vaccine.

The sample holds one count of this clonotype. The J gene is TRBJ2-7, the V gene TRBV12-3 or TRBV12-4, with 7 nucleotides matching TRBD1. This CDR3 has 14 amino acids. V was pared by 6 bases and J by 4 bases, with 9 bases of the junction left unmatched. CDR3 amino acids: CASRLTGAQYEQYF. CDR3 sequence (DNA): TGTGCCAGCAGGCTAACAGGGGCCCAATACGAGCAGTACTTC.

The chain joins TRBV12-3 or TRBV12-4 to TRBJ2-1; D perhaps matches TRBD1 (6 bases). The CDR3 contains 13 residues. Trimming stripped 7 bases from V and 5 bases from J, with 12 bases between. In DNA form, the CDR3 reads TGTGCCAGCACCACGACAGGCCACAATGAGCAGTTCTTC. Its translation: CASTTTGHNEQFF.

The chain is built from TRBV28 and TRBJ1-1; 9 bases fit TRBD1. The germline CDR1 and CDR2 sequences are MDHEN and SYDVKM. V lost 4 bases to trimming and J lost 12 bases; unmatched junction nucleotides: 9. The CDR3 sequence is 13 residues long. Here the CDR3 reads CASSSDPGQGTFF. Here the CDR3 DNA reads TGTGCCAGCAGTTCTGACCCGGGACAGGGAACTTTCTTT.

This chain links TRBV10-3 with TRBJ2-5, with 13 nucleotides matching TRBD2. The CDR3 runs to 15 residues. Trimming removed 3 bases from V and 6 bases from J; junction bases left unmatched: 4. Germline V CDR1 and CDR2: ENHRY, SYGVKD. This CDR3 is CAISESGLAGKTQYF. In DNA, the CDR3 is TGTGCCATCAGTGAATCGGGACTAGCGGGAAAGACCCAGTACTTC.

V is TRBV6-1 and J is TRBJ2-1, with unresolved D. V was trimmed by 6 bases and J by 4 bases, leaving 16 bases between them. CDR1 and CDR2 from the germline V gene are MNHNS and SASEGT. CDR3 length equals 15 residues. CDR3 coding DNA: TGTGCCAGCAGCAGACCCGTGGGAACATACAATGAGCAGTTCTTC. Translated: CASSRPVGTYNEQFF.

This chain uses TRBV20-1 with TRBJ1-2; 8 nucleotides match TRBD1. Germline V gene sequence: CDR1 DFQATT, CDR2 SNEGSKA (reference sequence). The CDR3 has 14 amino acids. The ends lost 6 bases at V and 0 bases at J; junction bases unmatched: 6. The CDR3 loop is CSADQGAPNYGYTF. As DNA, the CDR3 is TGCAGTGCGGACCAGGGGGCTCCTAACTATGGCTACACCTTC.

The table lists this clonotype with a few counts. The V and J genes are TRBV12-3 or TRBV12-4 and TRBJ2-3; TRBD2 aligns across 7 bases. The CDR3 runs 16 residues. Losses at the gene ends were 2 bases for V and 3 bases for J; bases not matched to a gene: 8. CDR3 nucleotide sequence: TGTGCCAGCAGTTTAAGGCTAGCGGAGGGTACAGATACGCAGTATTTT. This gives the protein CASSLRLAEGTDTQYF.

There are a few counts of this clonotype. The V call is TRBV3-1, the J call TRBJ2-5; 8 nucleotides agree with TRBD2. Germline V gene data show CDR1 as LGHDT and CDR2 as YNNKEL (reference sequence). This CDR3 region has 15 residues. V lost 2 bases to trimming and J lost 4 bases; unmatched junction nucleotides: 6. The DNA for the CDR3 is TGTGCCAGCAGCCAATCGGGAGGGGGGAGAGAGACCCAGTACTTC. It yields the protein CASSQSGGGRETQYF.

The sample holds a few counts of this clonotype. The chain carries TRBV29-1 and TRBJ1-2; 10 bases align to TRBD1. The V and J ends lost 3 bases and 6 bases, in that order; junction bases with no gene match: 7. Germline V CDR1 and CDR2: SQVTM, ANQGSEA. The CDR3 contains 14 residues. The CDR3 sequence: CSVDFRQGADGYTF. The DNA for the CDR3 is TGCAGCGTTGATTTCAGACAGGGGGCGGATGGCTACACCTTC.

The chain recombines TRBV20-1 with TRBJ2-2, with 7 bases matching TRBD2. The V segment lost 3 bases and the J segment 5 bases; nucleotides outside the gene matches: 15. Germline CDR1 DFQATT, CDR2 SNEGSKA (reference sequence). The CDR3 runs 17 residues. CDR3 sequence (DNA): TGCAGTGCTAGGGTCCCTTGGGGAAGGGAGGGGACCGGGGAGCTGTTTTTT. Translating gives CSARVPWGREGTGELFF.

This clonotype was counted a few times. This chain links TRBV30 with TRBJ2-1; 9 bases map to TRBD1. The germline V gene encodes CDR1 GTSNPN and CDR2 SVGIG (reference sequence). V lost 4 bases, J lost 6 bases, and 13 bases stayed unmatched. The CDR3 totals 16 residues. The CDR3 region is CAWTPPGQGTVNEQFF. The DNA for the CDR3 is TGTGCCTGGACCCCACCGGGACAGGGTACGGTCAATGAGCAGTTCTTC.

This clonotype was picked up a small number of times. The CDR3 region is CATSAGSSNQPQHF. CDR3 bases: TGTGCCACCAGTGCAGGGTCGAGCAATCAGCCCCAGCATTTT. V is TRBV24-1 and J is TRBJ1-5; perhaps TRBD1 as D (5 bases). Trimming took off 5 bases at V and 1 base at J, with 8 bases between the two ends. The CDR3 spans 14 residues. CDR1 is KGHDR and CDR2 is SFDVKD in the germline V gene.

This clonotype was recorded a few times. The chain is built from TRBV7-8 and TRBJ2-5, with a tentative D call TRBD2 (6 bases). The ends were cut back, 4 bases at V and 5 bases at J, with 14 bases in the middle. The CDR3 extends over 14 amino acids. CDR1 and CDR2 from the germline V gene are SGHVS and FQNEAQ. In DNA form, the CDR3 reads TGTGCCAGCAGCTCGGGACTCCCCCCGGAGACCCAGTACTTC. Amino acid sequence: CASSSGLPPETQYF. The full variable domain, rest sourced from reference TRBV7-8 and TRBJ2-5, is GAGVSQSPRYKVAKRGQDVALRCDPISGHVSLFWYQQALGQGPEFLTYFQNEAQLDKSGLPSDRFFAERPEGSVSTLKIQRTQQEDSAVYLCASSSGLPPETQYFGPGTRLLVL.

The chain employs TRBV29-1 and TRBJ2-1, with D possibly matching TRBD1 (6 bases). The V and J ends lost 6 bases and 8 bases respectively, with 14 bases between them. The germline gives CDR1 SQVTM, CDR2 ANQGSEA. This CDR3 is built from 12 residues. CDR3 nucleotide sequence: TGCAGCGTGGGACAAGCAGTCGATGAGCAGTTCTTC. It translates to CSVGQAVDEQFF.

In its sample, this clonotype was seen a few times. The chain recombines TRBV28 with TRBJ2-7, with a possible D match to TRBD1 (5 bases). V lost 3 bases and J lost 4, with 16 bases in between. The length of the CDR3 is 15 residues. Per germline, CDR1 MDHEN and CDR2 SYDVKM. The CDR3 sequence: CASSFSPRRQYEQYF. The CDR3 nucleotides are TGTGCCAGCAGTTTTAGTCCCCGGCGACAGTACGAGCAGTACTTC.

CDR3 bases: TGCAGTGCTAGACCACTAGCGGGAGGGACAGATACGCAGTATTTT. Its translation: CSARPLAGGTDTQYF. The chain carries TRBV20-1 and TRBJ2-3; 13 bases line up with TRBD2. Germline V lookup: CDR1 DFQATT, CDR2 SNEGSKA (reference sequence). The length of the CDR3 is 15 residues. V shed 2 bases, J shed 3 bases, and the junction held 2 bases outside the gene matches.

Comment on this clonotype: This may come from a read error, since a much larger clone is one base off. This chain connects TRBV7-2 to TRBJ2-1, with TRBD1 identical over 8 bases. CDR3 length: 14 amino acids. The V gene's germline CDR1 is SGHTA and CDR2 FQGNSA. V was pared by 5 bases and J by 10 bases, with 10 bases of the junction left unmatched. The CDR3 is CASSPRQGSSEQFF. The DNA for the CDR3 is TGTGCCAGCAGCCCCCGACAGGGGTCCAGCGAGCAGTTCTTC.

This clonotype was counted a few times. V is TRBV5-1 and J is TRBJ2-7; 10 bases match TRBD2. The ends lost 4 bases at V and 2 bases at J; junction bases unmatched: 9. Germline V gene data show CDR1 as SGHRS and CDR2 as YFSETQ. CDR3 size: 16 residues. CDR3 nucleotides: TGCGCCAGCAGCGTCTTTGTAGCGGGGGGAGCCTACGAGCAGTACTTC. It translates to CASSVFVAGGAYEQYF.

As for this clonotype: A read error may produce the germline difference seen at one junction end. V gene TRBV5-1 combines with J gene TRBJ1-2; a weak D match, TRBD1 (6 bases). CDR3 size: 12 residues. From germline, CDR1 is SGHRS and CDR2 YFSETQ. CDR3 sequence reads: CASRLDSYGYTF. Written as DNA, the CDR3 is TGCGCCAGCAGATTGGACAGCTATGGCTACACCTTC.

This clonotype showed up just a few times. The rearrangement uses TRBV28 and TRBJ2-7; D perhaps matches TRBD1 (6 bases). Deletions cut 6 bases from V and 3 bases from J, with 12 bases between. Per germline, CDR1 MDHEN and CDR2 SYDVKM. This CDR3 has 13 amino acids. The CDR3 reads CASREGTNYEQYF. The DNA for the CDR3 is TGTGCCAGCAGGGAAGGGACAAACTACGAGCAGTACTTC.

This clonotype was seen a few times. The rearrangement links TRBV9 to TRBJ2-7; 8 bases agree with TRBD2. The germline CDR1 and CDR2 sequences are SGDLS and YYNGEE. This CDR3 is 14 amino acids long. J lost 3 bases, V lost 6 bases, and 8 bases had no gene match. CDR3: CASNDGTSIYEQYF. CDR3 sequence (DNA): TGTGCCAGCAATGATGGGACTAGTATCTACGAGCAGTACTTC.

The chain recombines TRBV29-1 with TRBJ2-5; weak D call: TRBD1 (6 bases). Between the trimmed V and J ends, which lost 4 bases and 4 bases, there was a span of 13 bases. The germline gives CDR1 SQVTM, CDR2 ANQGSEA. The CDR3 contains 13 residues. CDR3 coding DNA: TGCAGCGTTGGGGACACATCCCCAGAGACCCAGTACTTC. Translated, it gives CSVGDTSPETQYF.

This clonotype was detected only a few times. CDR3 DNA sequence: TGTGCCAGCAGCTTGGAGGCTTCCGGGGTCGAGCAGTACTTC. Its translation is CASSLEASGVEQYF. V is TRBV5-5 and J is TRBJ2-7; D is perhaps TRBD2 (5 bases). Per germline, CDR1 SGHKS and CDR2 YYEKEE (reference sequence). V lost 0 bases and J 6 bases, leaving 13 bases between the germline ends. The CDR3 extends over 14 amino acids.

V is TRBV7-8 and J is TRBJ2-5, with D possibly being TRBD2 (5 bases). Germline V lookup: CDR1 SGHVS, CDR2 FQNEAQ. The CDR3 is 19 residues long. With 6 bases removed from V and 5 bases from J, the gap between germline ends came to 31 bases. CDR3 protein: CASSPTPYEIAPSGETQYF. The CDR3 region has the DNA TGTGCCAGCAGTCCTACCCCGTATGAGATAGCGCCAAGTGGGGAGACCCAGTACTTC.

This clonotype was observed a few times. The chain has TRBV18 and TRBJ1-5, with D perhaps matching TRBD1 (6 bases). This CDR3 spans 16 amino acids. The V gene's germline CDR1 is KGHSH and CDR2 LQKENI. V lost 4 bases, J lost 0 bases, and 13 bases lay in between. The CDR3 DNA sequence: TGTGCCAGCTCACTCCCGGGGGCAGGTAGCAATCAGCCCCAGCATTTT. It translates to CASSLPGAGSNQPQHF.

The chain carries TRBV20-1 and TRBJ1-1, with 11 bases that match TRBD1. Unmatched junction bases numbered 13, after V lost 3 bases and J lost 4 bases. The germline CDR1 and CDR2 sequences are DFQATT and SNEGSKA (reference sequence). The CDR3 length is 17 residues. The CDR3 bases are TGCAGTGCTAGGGACAGGGGGCAAATAGAATGGGGCACTGAAGCTTTCTTT. Translation: CSARDRGQIEWGTEAFF.

The CDR3 reads CACKGQGHQPQHF. CDR3 bases: TGTGCCTGCAAGGGACAGGGTCATCAGCCCCAGCATTTT. The chain is built from TRBV30 and TRBJ1-5, with TRBD1 identical over 9 bases. There are 13 residues in the CDR3. J gave up 5 bases and V 6 bases, and 5 bases lay outside the gene matches. The germline gives CDR1 GTSNPN, CDR2 SVGIG (reference sequence). Based on the CDR3 plus reference TRBV30 and TRBJ1-5, the full variable domain is SQTIHQWPATLVQPVGSPLSLECTVEGTSNPNLYWYRQAAGRGLQLLFYSVGIGQISSEVPQNLSASRPQDRQFILSSKKLLLSDSGFYLCACKGQGHQPQHFGDGTRLSIL.

This clonotype was observed at least ten times. This chain links TRBV11-2 with TRBJ2-5; perhaps D is TRBD1 or TRBD2 (5 bases each). This CDR3 region has 15 residues. Germline values: CDR1 SGHAT, CDR2 FQNNGV. V gave up 5 bases and J gave up 5 bases, with 18 bases separating them. The CDR3 sequence is CASSLNLWGTETQYF. CDR3 nucleotides: TGTGCCAGCAGCCTCAACCTATGGGGGACGGAGACCCAGTACTTC. Together with reference TRBV11-2 and TRBJ2-5, the CDR3 gives the full variable domain: EAGVAQSPRYKIIEKRQSVAFWCNPISGHATLYWYQQILGQGPKLLIQFQNNGVVDDSQLPKDRFSAERLKGVDSTLKIQPAKLEDSAVYLCASSLNLWGTETQYFGPGTRLLVL.

This rearrangement joins TRBV29-1 to TRBJ2-5; the D call may be TRBD1 or TRBD2 (6 bases each). The ends were cut back, 5 bases at V and 4 bases at J, with 17 bases in the middle. This CDR3 region has 14 residues. CDR1 SQVTM and CDR2 ANQGSEA come from the germline V gene. This chain's CDR3 is CSVFNGGLVETQYF. The CDR3 DNA is TGCAGCGTTTTTAACGGGGGCTTGGTAGAGACCCAGTACTTC.

The J gene is TRBJ2-7, the V gene TRBV28; no reliable D call. V was clipped by 6 bases and J by 3 bases, with 9 bases between them. The germline CDR1 and CDR2 sequences are MDHEN and SYDVKM. The CDR3 loop spans 12 amino acids. The CDR3 coding sequence is TGTGCCAGCAGAAATATGGTCTACGAGCAGTACTTC. Encoded protein: CASRNMVYEQYF. Using reference TRBV28 and TRBJ2-7 for the parts outside the CDR3, the full variable domain is DVKVTQSSRYLVKRTGEKVFLECVQDMDHENMFWYRQDPGLGLRLIYFSYDVKMKEKGDIPEGYSVSREKKERFSLILESASTNQTSMYLCASRNMVYEQYFGPGTRLTVT.